This TCR beta chain was observed in a study of radiation and T cells in renal cell carcinoma. Regarding time point: blood 2 weeks post-SBRT. The treatment denotes: 15 Gy SBRT to primary tumor, nephrectomy 4 weeks later. The table came from immunoSEQ multiplex PCR; TCRdb's copy has only in-frame clones and leaves some out. The sample yields some 130,000 clones, roughly 91% seen once. The CDR3 runs 16 residues. Germline CDR1 SGHVS, CDR2 FQNEAQ. V gave up 6 bases and J gave up 6 bases; unmatched junction bases: 14. The source of this sequence is a woman in her 70s with renal cell carcinoma. The starting material was blood, obtained from a patient whose treatment included radiotherapy and nephrectomy. V usage is TRBV7-8 and J usage is TRBJ2-1; TRBD2 matches at 7 bases. The CDR3 DNA reads as TGTGCCAGCAGTCGAGCCCGGGACTATGAGGCCAATGAGCAGTTCTTC. Amino acid sequence: CASSRARDYEANEQFF.